Each of the 24 T cell receptor beta chains below was sequenced from the same sample in a study of blood T cells in healthy people across ages. Through a sample-barcoded 5' primer and a J-beta primer mix, a second PCR was run for 7 to 11 cycles. In TCRdb, the 5' RACE reads were re-called with MiXCR into one record per CDR3 protein. The sample includes roughly 1,800,000 distinct CDR3 sequences, less than 50% of them seen just once. What was sequenced was blood. The origin of the receptors is a woman in her forties in good health.

The genes are TRBV14 and TRBJ2-5; no firm D call. The ends were cut back, 1 base at V and 0 bases at J, with 9 bases in the middle. This CDR3 has 15 residues. CDR1 is SGHDN, CDR2 FVKESK, per germline. The CDR3 region is CASSQGWGYQETQYF. CDR3 DNA sequence: TGTGCCAGCAGCCAAGGATGGGGTTACCAAGAGACCCAGTACTTC. Drawing the rest from reference TRBV14 and TRBJ2-5, the complete variable domain is EAGVTQFPSHSVIEKGQTVTLRCDPISGHDNLYWYRRVMGKEIKFLLHFVKESKQDESGMPNNRFLAERTGGTYSTLKVQPAELEDSGVYFCASSQGWGYQETQYFGPGTRLLVL.

This clonotype was seen a few times. This sequence joins TRBV6-5 and TRBJ2-1; D possibly corresponds to TRBD2 (6 bases). Between the trimmed V and J ends, which lost 7 bases and 4 bases, there was a span of 14 bases. CDR3 length equals 14 residues. CDR1 MNHEY and CDR2 SVGAGI come from the germline V gene. CDR3 nucleotides: TGTGCCAGCACCACAATGGAGGGGTACAATGAGCAGTTCTTC. The encoded protein is CASTTMEGYNEQFF.

This chain joins TRBV20-1 and TRBJ2-7; maybe TRBD1 (7 bases). V was pared by 3 bases and J by 6 bases, with 12 bases between. Germline CDR1 and CDR2: DFQATT and SNEGSKA (reference sequence). This CDR3 is 12 amino acids long. The DNA of the CDR3 is TGCAGTGCTAGCCGGCAGGGGGGCGAGCAGTACTTC. Protein product: CSASRQGGEQYF.

This clonotype occurred a few times. The chain has TRBV6-5 and TRBJ2-5; D perhaps matches TRBD1 (6 bases). The CDR3 contains 14 residues. V gave up 5 bases and J gave up 7 bases, with 17 bases separating them. Germline loops: CDR1 MNHEY, CDR2 SVGAGI. CDR3 bases: TGTGCCAGCAGTCAAACAGGGAAAGAGGGGACCCAGTACTTC. This gives the protein CASSQTGKEGTQYF.

The chain has TRBV4-3 and TRBJ2-7, with 7 bases aligning to TRBD1. There are 15 residues in the CDR3. Germline trimming cut 5 bases from V and 2 bases from J; bases unmatched to any gene: 9. Germline assignment: CDR1 LGHNA and CDR2 YSLEER. The CDR3 spells CASSETGERTYEQYF. The CDR3 DNA reads TGCGCCAGCAGCGAAACAGGGGAGAGGACCTACGAGCAGTACTTC.

The CDR3 DNA is TGCAGTGCTGACGGGGGGGCCGTCGGGGAGCTGTTTTTT. Its translation: CSADGGAVGELFF. The rearrangement joins TRBV20-1 to TRBJ2-2, with 8 bases fitting TRBD2. The germline V gene encodes CDR1 DFQATT and CDR2 SNEGSKA (reference sequence). Trimming at V came to 5 bases and at J to 7 bases, leaving 6 bases not matched to a gene. The CDR3 is made up of 13 amino acids.

CDR3 protein: CASSQTDYQPQHF. CDR3 in DNA: TGTGCCAGCAGTCAGACAGATTATCAGCCCCAGCATTTT. The chain joins TRBV12-3 or TRBV12-4 to TRBJ1-5, with TRBD1 as a possible D gene (5 bases). CDR3 length: 13 residues. V was cut by 5 bases and J by 5 bases, with 10 bases left in between.

The V call is TRBV7-2, the J call TRBJ1-6; 8 bases are shared with TRBD1. Trimming at V came to 5 bases and at J to 18 bases, leaving 12 bases not matched to a gene. This CDR3 is built from 13 residues. The V gene's germline CDR1 is SGHTA and CDR2 FQGNSA. In DNA form, the CDR3 reads TGTGCCAGCAGCATAGGACAGGGCGACGATTACCACTTT. It translates to CASSIGQGDDYHF.

The chain links TRBV28 to TRBJ2-5; D not resolved. The CDR3 contains 15 residues. From germline, CDR1 is MDHEN and CDR2 SYDVKM. V lost 8 bases, J lost 2 bases, and 18 bases lay in between. CDR3 sequence (DNA): TGTGCCAGCGGACCTCTTCAGGAGCAGCAAGAGACCCAGTACTTC. Translating gives CASGPLQEQQETQYF.

The rearrangement joins TRBV5-1 to TRBJ2-1, with 9 positions matching TRBD2. The end of the DNA fits TRBJ2-7 better, so the J call may be wrong. There are 15 residues in the CDR3. The germline V gene encodes CDR1 SGHRS and CDR2 YFSETQ. Here the CDR3 DNA reads TGCGCCAGCAGCCCGATAGCGGGGGTCAACAATGAGCAGTACTTC. Its protein is CASSPIAGVNNEQYF.

A note on this clonotype: The junction differs from germline at one of its ends, possibly a read error. J is TRBJ2-1 and V is TRBV9, with D possibly being TRBD2 (6 bases). The CDR3 spans 15 residues. CDR1 and CDR2 from the germline V gene are SGDLS and YYNGEE. The CDR3 coding sequence is TGTGCCTGCAGCGTAGGTGGAGGGGCACGGAATGAGCAGTTCTTC. This sequence encodes CACSVGGGARNEQFF.

This sequence joins TRBV29-1 and TRBJ2-1, with 10 bases fitting TRBD2. CDR3 length equals 17 residues. V shed 5 bases, J shed 3 bases, and the junction held 13 bases outside the gene matches. In germline, CDR1 is SQVTM, CDR2 ANQGSEA. For the CDR3, the DNA is TGCAGCGTTAGAGGCGGGGAGCGGGGGGGCTTCTACAATGAGCAGTTCTTC. As protein: CSVRGGERGGFYNEQFF.

The chain employs TRBV4-3 and TRBJ2-5, with TRBD1 matching over 9 bases. V lost 2 bases to trimming and J lost 3 bases; unmatched junction nucleotides: 19. The CDR3 has 20 amino acids. The V gene's germline CDR1 is LGHNA and CDR2 YSLEER. Here the CDR3 DNA reads TGCGCCAGCAGCCAACCTGAAACCGGGACAGGGACACCCGAGGAAGAGACCCAGTACTTC. Its protein is CASSQPETGTGTPEEETQYF.

This clonotype has only a few counts. The chain combines TRBV5-1 with TRBJ2-5, with unresolved D. Germline V CDR1 and CDR2: SGHRS, YFSETQ. The CDR3 length is 15 residues. Trimming removed 1 base from V and 2 bases from J, with 12 bases in between. CDR3 in amino acids: CASSLIIGSQETQYF. Here the CDR3 DNA reads TGCGCCAGCAGCTTGATAATTGGGTCTCAAGAGACCCAGTACTTC.

The V and J genes are TRBV6-1 and TRBJ2-1; a possible D gene is TRBD2 (6 bases). V was trimmed by 5 bases and J by 0 bases, leaving 23 bases between them. Germline CDR1 reads MNHNS; CDR2 reads SASEGT. The CDR3 runs to 19 residues. The CDR3 bases are TGTGCCAGCAGTCCTGCACTTATTCGGGGGAGGAACTCCTACAATGAGCAGTTCTTC. This gives the protein CASSPALIRGRNSYNEQFF.

The chain has TRBV24-1 and TRBJ2-4, with D perhaps TRBD2 (6 bases). The germline CDR1 and CDR2 sequences are KGHDR and SFDVKD. The CDR3 consists of 16 residues. Trimming took 3 bases from V and 7 from J, leaving 18 bases between them. CDR3 in amino acids: CATSDPNSGVGNIQYF. CDR3 DNA sequence: TGTGCCACCAGTGATCCGAATTCGGGAGTAGGGAACATTCAGTACTTC.

This clonotype occurred a few times. This sequence joins TRBV12-5 and TRBJ2-1; D not certain. V was shortened by 1 base and J by 10 bases, with 5 bases between the two germline ends. The CDR3 has 11 residues. Germline lookup yields CDR1 LGHNT and CDR2 FRNRAP. The CDR3 sequence is CASGLETEQFF. The CDR3 DNA follows: TGTGCTAGTGGTTTGGAAACAGAGCAGTTCTTC. The whole variable domain, remainder taken from reference TRBV12-5 and TRBJ2-1, is DARVTQTPRHKVTEMGQEVTMRCQPILGHNTVFWYRQTMMQGLELLAYFRNRAPLDDSGMPKDRFSAEMPDATLATLKIQPSEPRDSAVYFCASGLETEQFFGPGTRLTVL.

The V gene is TRBV9, the J gene TRBJ2-7; TRBD2 agrees at 7 bases. V lost 0 bases, J lost 0 bases, and 3 bases stayed unmatched. The CDR3 totals 15 residues. The germline V gene encodes CDR1 SGDLS and CDR2 YYNGEE. The CDR3 DNA reads TGTGCCAGCAGCGTAGGGCGGGGGACCTCCTACGAGCAGTACTTC. The encoded protein is CASSVGRGTSYEQYF.

This sequence joins TRBV6-1 and TRBJ2-6; unclear D gene. Trimming pared 1 base from V and 3 bases from J, leaving 22 bases between. The germline CDR1 and CDR2 sequences are MNHNS and SASEGT. This CDR3 is built from 20 residues. CDR3 in DNA: TGTGCCAGCAGTGAAGGCAGGAATATCTGGGTGGCTCGTGGGGCCAACGTCCTGACTTTC. Its protein product is CASSEGRNIWVARGANVLTF.

The V call is TRBV6-2 or TRBV6-3, the J call TRBJ2-1; D remains ambiguous. CDR3 size: 14 residues. The V gene lost 5 bases and the J gene lost 4 bases, with 12 bases spanning the gap. Germline CDR1 is MNHEY and CDR2 is SVGEGT. The CDR3 is CASSHRSGYNEQFF. As DNA, the CDR3 is TGTGCCAGCAGTCACCGTTCAGGTTACAATGAGCAGTTCTTC.

The J gene is TRBJ1-1, the V gene TRBV7-2; D is possibly TRBD1 (6 bases). The germline V gene encodes CDR1 SGHTA and CDR2 FQGNSA. V gave up 1 base and J gave up 1 base, with 25 bases separating them. The CDR3 length is 20 residues. This CDR3 is CASSLVIFRAGAYTNTEAFF. The CDR3 DNA sequence: TGTGCCAGCAGCTTAGTGATATTTCGGGCAGGGGCGTATACGAACACTGAAGCTTTCTTT.

This clonotype occurred many times. Given a much more abundant clone one base away, this may be a read error. The chain uses TRBV4-3 and TRBJ2-5; D call uncertain. Germline V CDR1 and CDR2: LGHNA, YSLEER. The germline V and J ends were trimmed by 0 bases and 5 bases, with 4 bases remaining between them. The CDR3 is 12 residues long. The CDR3 loop is CASSQDWETQYF. The CDR3 DNA reads TGCGCCAGCAGCCAAGATTGGGAGACCCAGTACTTC.

This clonotype was observed a handful of times. The V and J genes are TRBV19 and TRBJ2-3; D not certain. Germline assignment: CDR1 LNHDA and CDR2 SQIVND (reference sequence). The CDR3 runs 14 residues. V was trimmed by 3 bases and J by 4 bases, leaving 11 bases between them. In DNA form, the CDR3 reads TGTGCCAGTAGTATTTCCCCAGGCCCAGATACGCAGTATTTT. This encodes CASSISPGPDTQYF.

This clonotype was found a few times. The chain combines TRBV9 with TRBJ1-2; 10 bases are shared with TRBD1. This CDR3 is built from 16 residues. The V gene end was trimmed by 3 bases and the J gene end by 2 bases; junction bases not matched to a gene: 7. Germline CDR1 SGDLS, CDR2 YYNGEE. The CDR3 spells CASSGSGTGDNYGYTF. The CDR3, as DNA: TGTGCCAGCAGCGGTTCCGGGACAGGGGACAACTATGGCTACACCTTC.